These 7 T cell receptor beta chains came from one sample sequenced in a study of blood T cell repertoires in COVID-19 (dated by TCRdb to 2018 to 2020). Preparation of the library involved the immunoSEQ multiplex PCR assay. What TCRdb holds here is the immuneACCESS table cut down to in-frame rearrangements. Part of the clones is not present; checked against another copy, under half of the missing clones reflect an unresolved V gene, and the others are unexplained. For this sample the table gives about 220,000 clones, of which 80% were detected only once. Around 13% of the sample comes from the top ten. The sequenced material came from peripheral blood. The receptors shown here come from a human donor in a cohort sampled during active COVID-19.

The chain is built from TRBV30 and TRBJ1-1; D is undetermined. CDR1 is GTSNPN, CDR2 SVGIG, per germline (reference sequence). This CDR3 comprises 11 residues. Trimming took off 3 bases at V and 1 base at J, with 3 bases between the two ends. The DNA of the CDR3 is TGTGCCTGGAGCTGGAACACTGAAGCTTTCTTT. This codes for CAWSWNTEAFF. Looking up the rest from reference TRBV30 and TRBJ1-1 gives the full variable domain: SQTIHQWPATLVQPVGSPLSLECTVEGTSNPNLYWYRQAAGRGLQLLFYSVGIGQISSEVPQNLSASRPQDRQFILSSKKLLLSDSGFYLCAWSWNTEAFFGQGTRLTVV.

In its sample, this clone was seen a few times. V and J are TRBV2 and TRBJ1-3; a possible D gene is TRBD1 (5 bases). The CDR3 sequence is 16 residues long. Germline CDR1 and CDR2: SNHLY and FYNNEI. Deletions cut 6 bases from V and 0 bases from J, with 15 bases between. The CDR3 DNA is TGTGCCAGCAGGACGCCAACAGGAAGCTCTGGAAACACCATATATTTT. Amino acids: CASRTPTGSSGNTIYF. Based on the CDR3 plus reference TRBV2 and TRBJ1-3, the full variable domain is EPEVTQTPSHQVTQMGQEVILRCVPISNHLYFYWYRQILGQKVEFLVSFYNNEISEKSEIFDDQFSVERPDGSNFTLKIRSTKLEDSAMYFCASRTPTGSSGNTIYFGEGSWLTVV.

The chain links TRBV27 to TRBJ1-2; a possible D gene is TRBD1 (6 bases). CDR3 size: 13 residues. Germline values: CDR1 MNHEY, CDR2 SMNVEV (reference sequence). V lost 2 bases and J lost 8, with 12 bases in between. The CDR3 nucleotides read TGTGCCAGCAGTTTACAGGGGACGAAAGGCTACACCTTC. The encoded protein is CASSLQGTKGYTF.

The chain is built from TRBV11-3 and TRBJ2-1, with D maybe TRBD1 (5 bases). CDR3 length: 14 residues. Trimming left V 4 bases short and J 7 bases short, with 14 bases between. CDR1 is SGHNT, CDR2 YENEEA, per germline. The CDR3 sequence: CASSSLAQGNEQFF. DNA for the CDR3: TGTGCCAGCAGCTCCTTAGCCCAGGGAAATGAGCAGTTCTTC.

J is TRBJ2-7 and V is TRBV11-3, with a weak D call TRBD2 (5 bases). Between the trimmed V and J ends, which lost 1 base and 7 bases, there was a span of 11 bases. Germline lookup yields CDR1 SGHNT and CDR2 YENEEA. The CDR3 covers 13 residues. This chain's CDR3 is CASSLGGGGEQYF. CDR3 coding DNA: TGTGCCAGCAGCTTAGGGGGTGGAGGAGAGCAGTACTTC.

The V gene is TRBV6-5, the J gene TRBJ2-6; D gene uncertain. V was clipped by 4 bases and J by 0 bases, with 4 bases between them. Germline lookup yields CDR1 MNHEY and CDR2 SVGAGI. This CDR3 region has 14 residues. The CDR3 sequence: CASSSNSGANVLTF. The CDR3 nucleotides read TGTGCCAGCAGTTCAAACTCTGGGGCCAACGTCCTGACTTTC.

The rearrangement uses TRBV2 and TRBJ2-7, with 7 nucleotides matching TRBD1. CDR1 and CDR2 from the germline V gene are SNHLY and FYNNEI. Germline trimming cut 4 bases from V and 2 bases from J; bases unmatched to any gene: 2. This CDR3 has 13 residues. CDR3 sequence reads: CASSGQGPYEQYF. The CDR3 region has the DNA TGTGCCAGCAGTGGACAGGGTCCCTACGAGCAGTACTTC. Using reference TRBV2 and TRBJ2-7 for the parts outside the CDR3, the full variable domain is EPEVTQTPSHQVTQMGQEVILRCVPISNHLYFYWYRQILGQKVEFLVSFYNNEISEKSEIFDDQFSVERPDGSNFTLKIRSTKLEDSAMYFCASSGQGPYEQYFGPGTRLTVT.